This passage covers 10 T cell receptor beta chains from one sample sequenced in a study of OX40 agonist ivuxolimab in advanced cancers. Assay: immunoSEQ multiplex PCR; the TCRdb copy retains only in-frame clones and omits some. The sample holds approximately 70,000 clones; about 83% are singletons and the top ten take around 7%. The material sequenced was CD4+ or CD8+ T cells sorted from blood, taken in a trial of the OX40 agonist ivuxolimab. The receptors were sampled from an adult with an advanced solid tumor such as melanoma, head and neck, liver or kidney cancer.

This chain links TRBV5-1 with TRBJ1-1; 7 bases are a match to TRBD1. V dropped 0 bases and J dropped 5; count of bases not matched to a gene: 7. Germline CDR1 is SGHRS and CDR2 is YFSETQ. CDR3 length: 15 residues. The CDR3 loop reads CASSLGTTGATEAFF. The CDR3 nucleotides are TGCGCCAGCAGCTTGGGCACAACAGGGGCGACTGAAGCTTTCTTT.

The rearrangement joins TRBV27 to TRBJ2-1; TRBD2 matches at 8 bases. Germline V lookup: CDR1 MNHEY, CDR2 SMNVEV (reference sequence). The J segment lost 4 bases and the V segment lost 3 bases, leaving 2 bases of the junction unmatched. CDR3 length: 14 residues. The DNA of the CDR3 is TGTGCCAGCAGTTTCCCGGGAGGGTACAATGAGCAGTTCTTC. It translates to CASSFPGGYNEQFF.

The chain joins TRBV7-8 to TRBJ2-3; 9 nucleotides agree with TRBD1. CDR1 and CDR2 (germline): SGHVS, FQNEAQ. V dropped 5 bases and J dropped 3; count of bases not matched to a gene: 12. This CDR3 is 17 amino acids long. In DNA form, the CDR3 reads TGTGCCAGCAGCCCGTCCGCGGGACAGGGCATAACAGATACGCAGTATTTT. This sequence encodes CASSPSAGQGITDTQYF.

This clone was seen only once. This sequence joins TRBV4-3 and TRBJ2-2; tentatively, D is TRBD1 (6 bases). The germline CDR1 and CDR2 sequences are LGHNA and YSLEER. The ends were cut back, 1 base at V and 4 bases at J, with 16 bases in the middle. The CDR3 extends over 17 amino acids. In DNA, the CDR3 is TGCGCCAGCAGCCAAGCCGCTACAGGGCACGGCACCGGGGAGCTGTTTTTT. Encoded protein: CASSQAATGHGTGELFF.

This sequence joins TRBV6-5 and TRBJ2-1; possible D gene TRBD2, 5 bases. Germline V gene data show CDR1 as MNHEY and CDR2 as SVGAGI. V lost 6 bases to trimming and J lost 4 bases, with 13 bases between them. CDR3 size: 14 residues. For the CDR3, the DNA is TGTGCCAGCAGCCCACGGACTGGGTACAATGAGCAGTTCTTC. Its protein is CASSPRTGYNEQFF.

The chain joins TRBV27 to TRBJ1-3; no definite D call. Germline-derived CDR1 and CDR2 are MNHEY and SMNVEV (reference sequence). The CDR3 is made up of 16 amino acids. Trimming took off 5 bases at V and 0 bases at J, with 14 bases between the two ends. This chain's CDR3 is CASSAELPSSGNTIYF. CDR3 DNA: TGTGCCAGCAGTGCTGAACTTCCAAGCTCTGGAAACACCATATATTTT.

V and J are TRBV5-5 and TRBJ2-5; D gene uncertain. Per the germline V gene, CDR1 is SGHKS and CDR2 is YYEKEE (reference sequence). This CDR3 comprises 14 residues. V was cut by 3 bases and J by 1 base, with 10 bases left in between. The CDR3 region is CASSSLQSQETQYF. In DNA, the CDR3 is TGTGCCAGCAGCTCTTTACAGAGCCAAGAGACCCAGTACTTC.

The chain couples TRBV9 to TRBJ1-6; D possibly corresponds to TRBD1 (5 bases). The CDR3 runs to 14 residues. V lost 3 bases and J 4 bases, leaving 8 bases between the germline ends. The germline gives CDR1 SGDLS, CDR2 YYNGEE. The CDR3 here is CASSADSYNSPLHF. CDR3 DNA: TGTGCCAGCAGCGCTGACAGTTATAATTCACCCCTCCACTTT. Filled out from reference TRBV9 and TRBJ1-6, the complete variable domain reads DSGVTQTPKHLITATGQRVTLRCSPRSGDLSVYWYQQSLDQGLQFLIQYYNGEERAKGNILERFSAQQFPDLHSELNLSSLELGDSALYFCASSADSYNSPLHFGNGTRLTVT.

The rearrangement uses TRBV5-6 and TRBJ1-2; D perhaps matches TRBD1 (6 bases). Per the germline V gene, CDR1 is SGHDT and CDR2 is YYEEEE. Trimming pared 4 bases from V and 6 bases from J, leaving 10 bases between. This CDR3 region has 12 residues. DNA of the CDR3: TGTGCCAGCAGCCGGGACATTCATGGCTACACCTTC. It encodes CASSRDIHGYTF.

The gene calls are TRBV5-5 and TRBJ2-7; TRBD1 is a possible D gene (6 bases). Germline V gene lookup returns CDR1 SGHKS and CDR2 YYEKEE (reference sequence). The V gene lost 2 bases and the J gene lost 5 bases, with 17 bases spanning the gap. This CDR3 has 15 residues. The CDR3 DNA reads TGTGCCAGCAGCTTCACAGGGTACAGCTACGACGAGCAGTACTTC. This encodes CASSFTGYSYDEQYF.